The sequence of this T cell receptor (beta chain) was determined in a study of blood T cell repertoires in COVID-19. On the study more broadly: T cells, B-cell-depleted T cells, or PBMCs supplied cDNA or gDNA.

The ends were cut back, 3 bases at V and 5 bases at J, with 7 bases in the middle. This CDR3 has 12 residues. Germline V gives CDR1 MDHEN, CDR2 SYDVKM. How the authors handled the data: Reference gene primer amplification gave nucleated cell count estimates. Clones were read by immunoSEQ multiplex PCR, and TCRdb kept only the in-frame ones, dropping some. Clone size and the V and J calls come from that table; the DNA yielded D and trimming. Among about 200,000 clones listed, almost 90% were seen once. This TCR came from a man younger than 30 with active or convalescent COVID-19. The J gene is TRBJ1-2, the V gene TRBV28, with D unclear. Specimen: peripheral blood. The CDR3 loop reads CASSFQKYGYTF. The CDR3 bases are TGTGCCAGCAGTTTTCAGAAATATGGCTACACCTTC.